These 22 T cell receptor beta chains came from one sample sequenced in a study of blood T cells in healthy people across ages. Alongside a J-beta primer mix, a sample-barcoded 5' primer served in a second PCR lasting about 6 to 11 cycles. TCRdb passed the 5' RACE reads through MiXCR, listing each CDR3 protein once. Seen here are 650,000 to 700,000 distinct CDR3 sequences, approximately 30% observed once, and the top ten hold approximately 15%. The specimen sequenced was blood. These receptors all stem from a woman of 80 years or more in good health.

This clonotype showed up many times. The rearrangement links TRBV19 to TRBJ1-5; maybe TRBD1 (5 bases). Trimming removed 9 bases at V and 3 bases at J, with 18 bases between. Germline CDR1 is LNHDA and CDR2 is SQIVND (reference sequence). The CDR3 is made up of 15 amino acids. CDR3 amino acids: CASGTGAAFNQPQHF. The CDR3 DNA reads TGTGCCAGCGGAACAGGAGCCGCCTTCAATCAGCCCCAGCATTTT.

V usage is TRBV9 and J usage is TRBJ1-4, with D maybe TRBD1 (6 bases). The V gene's germline CDR1 is SGDLS and CDR2 YYNGEE. The CDR3 covers 13 residues. The germline V and J ends were trimmed by 1 base and 12 bases, with 13 bases remaining between them. The DNA of the CDR3 is TGTGCCAGCAGCGTAACAGGGTTCGGGGAACTGTTTTTT. Translating it yields CASSVTGFGELFF.

DNA for the CDR3: TGTGCCAGCAGTTTGGTAGCGGGGGCCTGGAGCTACACCTTC. Translation gives CASSLVAGAWSYTF. This chain joins TRBV27 and TRBJ1-2; TRBD1 might be the D (6 bases). This CDR3 has 14 amino acids. Per germline, CDR1 MNHEY and CDR2 SMNVEV (reference sequence). The V and J ends lost 3 bases and 9 bases respectively, with 17 bases between them.

The chain uses TRBV30 and TRBJ1-1; the D is unclear. V dropped 0 bases and J dropped 3 bases, with 11 bases sitting between them. The CDR3 is made up of 14 amino acids. Germline CDR1 and CDR2: GTSNPN and SVGIG (reference sequence). CDR3: CAWSVSLKDTEAFF. CDR3 DNA: TGTGCCTGGAGTGTATCTCTCAAGGACACTGAAGCTTTCTTT.

This clonotype was recorded many times. The chain joins TRBV5-1 to TRBJ2-7, with 11 bases lining up with TRBD1. Per the germline V gene, CDR1 is SGHRS and CDR2 is YFSETQ. V gave up 4 bases and J gave up 2 bases; unmatched junction bases: 5. The CDR3 extends over 15 amino acids. CDR3 nucleotides: TGCGCCAGCAGCATAGGACAGGGGGCCACCTACGAGCAGTACTTC. It encodes CASSIGQGATYEQYF.

Details on this clonotype: This could be a read error, since a much larger clone is one nucleotide away. As the CDR3 is not closed by the conserved phenylalanine or tryptophan, this likely results from a read error. The rearrangement links TRBV11-2 to TRBJ2-3, with 7 bases aligning to TRBD1. V lost 1 base to trimming and J lost 3 bases; unmatched junction nucleotides: 7. Looked up from germline, CDR1 is SGHAT and CDR2 is FQNNGV. This CDR3 has 16 amino acids. The CDR3 sequence: CASSLGAGTVTDTQYY. Here the CDR3 DNA reads TGTGCCAGCAGCTTAGGAGCCGGGACAGTGACAGATACGCAGTATTAT.

Ten or more counts support this clonotype. The V gene is TRBV5-1, the J gene TRBJ2-4; D is uncertain. Germline lookup yields CDR1 SGHRS and CDR2 YFSETQ. V gave up 2 bases and J gave up 8 bases, with 8 bases separating them. The CDR3 runs 12 residues. The CDR3, as DNA: TGCGCCAGCAGCTTCCTGGGCGACATTCAGTACTTC. It translates to CASSFLGDIQYF.

In this sample, this clonotype turned up many times. The rearrangement links TRBV6-2 or TRBV6-3 to TRBJ2-7, with D perhaps given as TRBD1 or TRBD2 (5 bases each). V gave up 8 bases and J gave up 0 bases, with 14 bases separating them. CDR3 length: 14 residues. The germline gives CDR1 MNHEY, CDR2 SVGEGT. CDR3 region: CASLQGTNSYEQYF. The CDR3 bases are TGTGCCAGCCTACAAGGGACCAACTCCTACGAGCAGTACTTC.

This clonotype occurred many times. The J gene is TRBJ1-1, the V gene TRBV20-1; D is perhaps TRBD1 (6 bases). The CDR3 is 13 residues long. Germline V lookup: CDR1 DFQATT, CDR2 SNEGSKA (reference sequence). V lost 3 bases and J lost 4, with 12 bases in between. This CDR3 reads CSARSGAITEAFF. CDR3 in DNA: TGCAGTGCTAGGTCAGGGGCCATCACTGAAGCTTTCTTT.

Ten or more counts support this clonotype. The chain carries TRBV3-1 and TRBJ1-2, with a tentative D call TRBD1 (5 bases). Germline assignment: CDR1 LGHDT and CDR2 YNNKEL (reference sequence). V was trimmed by 4 bases and J by 4 bases, leaving 16 bases between them. This CDR3 has 15 residues. CDR3 region: CASSPLTGVLYGYTF. For the CDR3, the DNA is TGTGCCAGCAGCCCATTAACAGGAGTCCTCTATGGCTACACCTTC.

The V call is TRBV7-6, the J call TRBJ1-6; D is perhaps TRBD1 (5 bases). The V end was cut by 1 base, the J end by 10 bases, with 23 bases between. In germline, CDR1 is SGHVS, CDR2 FNYEAQ. This CDR3 has 18 residues. DNA for the CDR3: TGTGCCAGCAGCTTAGAGCCCCTCAGTCCGGGGGTTTTATCACCCCTCCACTTT. It codes for CASSLEPLSPGVLSPLHF.

This clonotype has a count of ten or more. The J gene is TRBJ2-6, the V gene TRBV12-3 or TRBV12-4, with D possibly being TRBD2 (6 bases). The CDR3 covers 17 residues. V was pared by 3 bases and J by 4 bases, with 16 bases between. The CDR3 nucleotides are TGTGCCAGCAGTTTCGATTTTGGAGGGGTAGGGGCCAACGTCCTGACTTTC. It is translated as CASSFDFGGVGANVLTF.

The rearrangement links TRBV10-3 to TRBJ2-7; 7 bases align to TRBD1. This CDR3 region has 12 residues. V dropped 3 bases and J dropped 12; count of bases not matched to a gene: 8. Germline V gives CDR1 ENHRY, CDR2 SYGVKD. The CDR3 sequence: CAISDGTADGYF. CDR3 sequence (DNA): TGTGCCATCAGTGACGGGACAGCGGATGGGTACTTC.

This chain links TRBV7-3 with TRBJ2-1; D is unresolved. Per germline, CDR1 SGHTA and CDR2 FQGTGA. This CDR3 contains 15 residues. Trimming removed 2 bases at V and 0 bases at J, with 8 bases between. The CDR3 is CASSLDISSYNEQFF. The CDR3 DNA follows: TGTGCCAGCAGCTTAGACATTAGCTCCTACAATGAGCAGTTCTTC. The whole variable domain, filled in from reference TRBV7-3 and TRBJ2-1, reads GAGVSQTPSNKVTEKGKYVELRCDPISGHTALYWYRQSLGQGPEFLIYFQGTGAADDSGLPNDRFFAVRPEGSVSTLKIQRTERGDSAVYLCASSLDISSYNEQFFGPGTRLTVL.

Many counts were recorded for this clonotype. The V gene is TRBV5-6, the J gene TRBJ1-4; 7 bases are a match to TRBD1. Germline CDR1 reads SGHDT; CDR2 reads YYEEEE. The CDR3 has 15 residues. V shed 3 bases, J shed 3 bases, and the junction held 5 bases outside the gene matches. In DNA form, the CDR3 reads TGTGCCAGCAGCTGGCGGGGACAGCCTAATGAAAAACTGTTTTTT. It specifies CASSWRGQPNEKLFF.

With regard to this clonotype: A much larger clonotype is one base distant, so this may be a read error. The chain recombines TRBV27 with TRBJ2-5; no definite D call. V gave up 5 bases and J gave up 11 bases, with 15 bases separating them. Germline values: CDR1 MNHEY, CDR2 SMNVEV (reference sequence). This CDR3 contains 12 residues. CDR3 sequence reads: CASSTELARQYF. The DNA for the CDR3 is TGTGCCAGCAGTACGGAACTGGCAAGGCAGTACTTC.

The CDR3 loop reads CASSAPLAGREDTQYF. CDR3 DNA sequence: TGTGCCAGCAGCGCCCCTCTAGCGGGGCGGGAAGATACGCAGTATTTT. V is TRBV9 and J is TRBJ2-3, with 9 positions matching TRBD2. Looked up from germline, CDR1 is SGDLS and CDR2 is YYNGEE. The V gene end was trimmed by 3 bases and the J gene end by 5 bases; junction bases not matched to a gene: 10. The CDR3 length is 16 residues.

Note on this clonotype: Possible read error: a much larger clone is one base away. J is TRBJ1-2 and V is TRBV20-1; D is ambiguous. This CDR3 is built from 12 residues. The V end lost 3 bases, the J end lost 8 bases, and 13 bases lay between the germline ends. Germline CDR1 is DFQATT and CDR2 is SNEGSKA (reference sequence). The DNA for the CDR3 is TGCAGTGCTAGTTCTCGGGGTAGGGGCTACACCTTC. Its translation is CSASSRGRGYTF.

This clonotype was counted between two and nine times. V gene TRBV9 combines with J gene TRBJ1-1; D gene uncertain. The ends were cut back, 0 bases at V and 0 bases at J, with 9 bases in the middle. This CDR3 contains 15 residues. Germline-derived CDR1 and CDR2 are SGDLS and YYNGEE. The CDR3 loop reads CASSVVSVMNTEAFF. For the CDR3, the DNA is TGTGCCAGCAGCGTAGTTTCAGTCATGAACACTGAAGCTTTCTTT.

By share of the sample, this clonotype is medium-sized (0.01 to 0.1%). The chain is built from TRBV29-1 and TRBJ2-1, with D perhaps TRBD2 (6 bases). The CDR3 contains 13 residues. V lost 3 bases and J lost 3, with 9 bases in between. Germline V gives CDR1 SQVTM, CDR2 ANQGSEA. The CDR3 nucleotides are TGCAGCGTTGAGACCGGGGGCTACAATGAGCAGTTCTTC. Encoded protein: CSVETGGYNEQFF.

This clonotype was counted many times. CDR3 region: CASSLAQGSNQPQHF. Written as DNA, the CDR3 is TGTGCCAGCAGTTTGGCTCAGGGGAGCAATCAGCCCCAGCATTTT. The J gene is TRBJ1-5, the V gene TRBV12-3 or TRBV12-4, with D possibly being TRBD1 (6 bases). The V end was cut by 3 bases, the J end by 1 base, with 10 bases between. The CDR3 length is 15 residues.

This clonotype was recorded many times. The genes are TRBV4-1 and TRBJ2-3; no definite D call. Trimming removed 2 bases at V and 3 bases at J, with 6 bases between. Germline-derived CDR1 and CDR2 are MGHRA and YSYEKL. The CDR3 consists of 13 residues. The CDR3 is CASSQLETDTQYF. As DNA, the CDR3 is TGCGCCAGCAGCCAATTGGAAACAGATACGCAGTATTTT.